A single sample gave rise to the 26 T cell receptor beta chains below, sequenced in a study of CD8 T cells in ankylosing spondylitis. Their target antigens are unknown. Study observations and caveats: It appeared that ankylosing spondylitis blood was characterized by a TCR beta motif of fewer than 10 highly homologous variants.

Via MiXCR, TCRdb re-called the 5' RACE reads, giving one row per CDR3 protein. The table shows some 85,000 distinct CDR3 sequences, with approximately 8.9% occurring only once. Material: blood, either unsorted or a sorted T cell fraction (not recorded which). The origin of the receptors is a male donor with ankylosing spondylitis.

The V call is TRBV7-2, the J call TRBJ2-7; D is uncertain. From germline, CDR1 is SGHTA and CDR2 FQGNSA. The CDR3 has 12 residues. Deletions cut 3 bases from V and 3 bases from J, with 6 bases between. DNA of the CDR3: TGTGCCAGCAGCTTTAAAGTCTACGAGCAGTACTTC. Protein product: CASSFKVYEQYF.

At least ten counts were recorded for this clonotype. The CDR3 nucleotides are TGTGCTAGTGGTCTGGGACTAGCGGTCTCCTACAATGAGCAGTTCTTC. It translates to CASGLGLAVSYNEQFF. This chain uses TRBV12-5 with TRBJ2-1; 11 bases align to TRBD2. V shed 5 bases and J 0 bases; nucleotides not matched to a gene: 3. The germline V gene has CDR1 LGHNT and CDR2 FRNRAP. This CDR3 region has 16 residues.

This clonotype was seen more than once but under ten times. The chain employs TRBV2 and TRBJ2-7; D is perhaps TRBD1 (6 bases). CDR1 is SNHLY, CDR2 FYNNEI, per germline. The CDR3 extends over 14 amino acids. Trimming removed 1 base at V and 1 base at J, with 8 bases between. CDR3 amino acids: CASSEVTGSYEQYV. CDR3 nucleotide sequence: TGTGCCAGCAGTGAAGTAACAGGGTCCTACGAGCAGTACGTC.

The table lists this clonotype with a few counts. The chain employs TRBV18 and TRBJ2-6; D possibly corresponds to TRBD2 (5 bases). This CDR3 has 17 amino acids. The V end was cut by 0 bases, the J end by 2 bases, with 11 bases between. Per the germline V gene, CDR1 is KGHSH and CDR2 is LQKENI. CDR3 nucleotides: TGTGCCAGCTCACCACCGCCCCAGAGGGCTGGGGCCAACGTCCTGACTTTC. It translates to CASSPPPQRAGANVLTF.

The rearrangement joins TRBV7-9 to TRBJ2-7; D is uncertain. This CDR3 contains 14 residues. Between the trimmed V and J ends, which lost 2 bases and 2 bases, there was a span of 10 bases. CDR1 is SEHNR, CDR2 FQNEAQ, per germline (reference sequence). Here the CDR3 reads CASSLKQPPYEQYF. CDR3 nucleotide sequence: TGTGCCAGCAGCTTAAAGCAACCCCCCTACGAGCAGTACTTC.

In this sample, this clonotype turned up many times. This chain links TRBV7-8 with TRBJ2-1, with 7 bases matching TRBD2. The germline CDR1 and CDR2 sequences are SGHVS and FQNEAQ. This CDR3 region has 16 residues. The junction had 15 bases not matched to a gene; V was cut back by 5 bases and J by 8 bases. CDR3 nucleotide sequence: TGTGCCAGCAGCCTCCGTTTCGCGGGAGTGTCAGATGAGCAGTTCTTC. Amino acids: CASSLRFAGVSDEQFF. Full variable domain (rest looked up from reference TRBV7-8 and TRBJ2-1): GAGVSQSPRYKVAKRGQDVALRCDPISGHVSLFWYQQALGQGPEFLTYFQNEAQLDKSGLPSDRFFAERPEGSVSTLKIQRTQQEDSAVYLCASSLRFAGVSDEQFFGPGTRLTVL.

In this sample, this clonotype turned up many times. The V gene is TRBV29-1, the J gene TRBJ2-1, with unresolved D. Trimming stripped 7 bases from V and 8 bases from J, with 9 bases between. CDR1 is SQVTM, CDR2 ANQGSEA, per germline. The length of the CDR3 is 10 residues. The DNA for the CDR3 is TGCAGCGCTAGGTGGGATGAGCAGTTCTTC. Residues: CSARWDEQFF.

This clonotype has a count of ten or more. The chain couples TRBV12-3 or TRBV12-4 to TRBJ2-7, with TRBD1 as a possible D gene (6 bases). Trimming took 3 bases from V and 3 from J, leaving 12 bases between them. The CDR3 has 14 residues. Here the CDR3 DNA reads TGTGCCAGCAGTTTCTCGACAGGATACTACGAGCAGTACTTC. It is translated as CASSFSTGYYEQYF.

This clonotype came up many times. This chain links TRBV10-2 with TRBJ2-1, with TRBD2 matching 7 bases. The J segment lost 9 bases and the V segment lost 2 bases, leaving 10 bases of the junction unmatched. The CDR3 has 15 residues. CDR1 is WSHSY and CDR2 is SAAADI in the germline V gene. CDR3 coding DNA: TGCGCCAGCAGTGAGCTAGCGGCCATTCCTTCTGAGCAGTTCTTC. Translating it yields CASSELAAIPSEQFF.

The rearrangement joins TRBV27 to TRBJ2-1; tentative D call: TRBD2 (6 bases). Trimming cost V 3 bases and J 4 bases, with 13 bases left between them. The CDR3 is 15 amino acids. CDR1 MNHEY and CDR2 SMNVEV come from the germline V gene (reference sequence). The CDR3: CASSLRGGKYNEQFF. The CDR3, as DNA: TGTGCCAGCAGTTTGCGCGGCGGGAAGTACAATGAGCAGTTCTTC.

As DNA, the CDR3 is TGTGCCAGCAGCCCGGGACAGGGGGATGGTGAGCAGTTCTTC. Amino acid sequence: CASSPGQGDGEQFF. V usage is TRBV4-2 and J usage is TRBJ2-1; 11 bases line up with TRBD1. This CDR3 has 14 amino acids. CDR1 and CDR2 from the germline V gene are LGHNA and YNFKEQ. V gave up 4 bases and J gave up 9 bases; unmatched junction bases: 5.

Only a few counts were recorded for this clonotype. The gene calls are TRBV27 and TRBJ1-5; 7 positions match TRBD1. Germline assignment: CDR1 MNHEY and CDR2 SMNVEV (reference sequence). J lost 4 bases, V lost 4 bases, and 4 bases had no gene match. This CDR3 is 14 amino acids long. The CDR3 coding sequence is TGTGCCAGCAGTTGGGGACAGCCAAATCAGCCCCAGCATTTT. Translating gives CASSWGQPNQPQHF.

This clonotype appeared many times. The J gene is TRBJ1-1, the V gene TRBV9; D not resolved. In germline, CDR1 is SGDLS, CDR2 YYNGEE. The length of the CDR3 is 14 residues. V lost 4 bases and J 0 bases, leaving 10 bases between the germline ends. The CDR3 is CASSPDGVNTEAFF. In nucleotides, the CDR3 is TGTGCCAGCAGCCCGGACGGAGTGAACACTGAAGCTTTCTTT.

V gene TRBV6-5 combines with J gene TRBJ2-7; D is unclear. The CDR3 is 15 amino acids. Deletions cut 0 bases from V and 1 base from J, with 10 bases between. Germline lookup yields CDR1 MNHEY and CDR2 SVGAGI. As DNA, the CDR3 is TGTGCCAGCAGTTACTCCCTCGGGTCTTCCTACGAGCAGTACGTC. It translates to CASSYSLGSSYEQYV.

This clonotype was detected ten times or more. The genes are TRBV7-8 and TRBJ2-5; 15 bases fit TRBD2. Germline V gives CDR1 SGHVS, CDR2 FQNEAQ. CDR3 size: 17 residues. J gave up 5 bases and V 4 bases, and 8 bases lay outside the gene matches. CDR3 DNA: TGTGCCAGCAGCTCAGGACTAGCGGGAGGGGGTCCGGAGACCCAGTACTTC. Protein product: CASSSGLAGGGPETQYF.

As DNA, the CDR3 is TGCGCCAGCAGCCAGCCGTGGGGCAATCAGCCCCAGCATTTT. Residues: CASSQPWGNQPQHF. The gene calls are TRBV4-1 and TRBJ1-5, with unresolved D. CDR1 is MGHRA, CDR2 YSYEKL, per germline. Trimming took 3 bases from V and 2 from J, leaving 8 bases between them. CDR3 length: 14 amino acids.

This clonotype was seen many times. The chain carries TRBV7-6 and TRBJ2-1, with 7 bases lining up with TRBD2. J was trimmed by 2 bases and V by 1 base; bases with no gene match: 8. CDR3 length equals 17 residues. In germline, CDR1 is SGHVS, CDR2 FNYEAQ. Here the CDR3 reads CASSLDSGLDTYNEQFF. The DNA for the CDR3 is TGTGCCAGCAGCTTAGATAGCGGGCTTGATACCTACAATGAGCAGTTCTTC.

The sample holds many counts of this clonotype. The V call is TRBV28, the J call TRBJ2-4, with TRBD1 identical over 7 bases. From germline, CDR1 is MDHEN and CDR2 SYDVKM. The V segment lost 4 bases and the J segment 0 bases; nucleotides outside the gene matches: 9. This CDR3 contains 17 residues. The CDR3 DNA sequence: TGTGCCAGCAGTTCGTACGGGACAGAGATAGCCAAAAACATTCAGTACTTC. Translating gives CASSSYGTEIAKNIQYF.

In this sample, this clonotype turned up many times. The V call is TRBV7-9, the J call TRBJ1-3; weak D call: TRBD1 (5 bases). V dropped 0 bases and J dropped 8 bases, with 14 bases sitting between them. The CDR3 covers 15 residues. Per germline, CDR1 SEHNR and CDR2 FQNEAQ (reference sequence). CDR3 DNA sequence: TGTGCCAGCAGCTTAGCTCCGAGGGGACGAGACACCATATATTTT. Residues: CASSLAPRGRDTIYF.

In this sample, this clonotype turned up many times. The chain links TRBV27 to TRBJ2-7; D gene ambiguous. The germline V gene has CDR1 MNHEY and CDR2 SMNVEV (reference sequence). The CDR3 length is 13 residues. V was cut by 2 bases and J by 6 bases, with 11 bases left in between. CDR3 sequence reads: CASSLHSRGEQYV. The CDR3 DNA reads TGTGCCAGCAGTTTACATTCGCGAGGCGAGCAGTACGTC.

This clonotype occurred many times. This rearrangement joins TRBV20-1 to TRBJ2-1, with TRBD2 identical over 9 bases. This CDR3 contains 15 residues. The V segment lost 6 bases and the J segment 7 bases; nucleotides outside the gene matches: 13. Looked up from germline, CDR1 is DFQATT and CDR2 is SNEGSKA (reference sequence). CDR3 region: CSAARPQREDNEQFF. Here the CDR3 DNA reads TGCAGTGCAGCGAGACCCCAGCGGGAGGATAATGAGCAGTTCTTC.

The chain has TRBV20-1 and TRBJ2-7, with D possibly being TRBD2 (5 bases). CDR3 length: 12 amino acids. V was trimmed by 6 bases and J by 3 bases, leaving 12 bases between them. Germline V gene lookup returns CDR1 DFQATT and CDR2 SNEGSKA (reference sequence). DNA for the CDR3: TGCAGTGCCCGCGAGGGAAACTACGAGCAGTACTTC. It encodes CSAREGNYEQYF.

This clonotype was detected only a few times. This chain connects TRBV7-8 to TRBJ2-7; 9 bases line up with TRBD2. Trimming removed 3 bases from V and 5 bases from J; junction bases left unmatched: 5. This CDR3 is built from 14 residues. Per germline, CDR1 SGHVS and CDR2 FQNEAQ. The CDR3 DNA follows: TGTGCCAGCAGCTTGAGGGGCGGGGGGGACGAGCAGTACGTC. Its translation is CASSLRGGGDEQYV.

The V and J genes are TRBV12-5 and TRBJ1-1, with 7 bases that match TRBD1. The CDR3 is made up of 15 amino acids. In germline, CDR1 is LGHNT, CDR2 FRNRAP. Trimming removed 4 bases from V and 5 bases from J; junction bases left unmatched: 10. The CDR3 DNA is TGTGCTAGTGGTTCGGATTACAGGGGAGGGACTGAAGCTTTCTTT. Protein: CASGSDYRGGTEAFF.

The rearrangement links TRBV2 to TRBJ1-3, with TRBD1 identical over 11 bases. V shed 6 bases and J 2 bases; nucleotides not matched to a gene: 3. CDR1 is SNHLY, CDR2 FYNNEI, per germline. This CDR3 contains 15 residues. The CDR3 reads CASRVDRGPGNTIYF. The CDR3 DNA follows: TGTGCCAGCAGGGTGGACAGGGGGCCTGGAAACACCATATATTTT.

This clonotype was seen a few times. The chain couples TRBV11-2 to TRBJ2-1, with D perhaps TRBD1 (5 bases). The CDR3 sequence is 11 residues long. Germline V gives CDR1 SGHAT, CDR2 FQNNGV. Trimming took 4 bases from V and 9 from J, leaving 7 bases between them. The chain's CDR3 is CASSSQGEQFF. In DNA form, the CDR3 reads TGTGCCAGCAGCTCCCAGGGTGAGCAGTTCTTC. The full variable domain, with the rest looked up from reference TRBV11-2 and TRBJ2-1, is EAGVAQSPRYKIIEKRQSVAFWCNPISGHATLYWYQQILGQGPKLLIQFQNNGVVDDSQLPKDRFSAERLKGVDSTLKIQPAKLEDSAVYLCASSSQGEQFFGPGTRLTVL.